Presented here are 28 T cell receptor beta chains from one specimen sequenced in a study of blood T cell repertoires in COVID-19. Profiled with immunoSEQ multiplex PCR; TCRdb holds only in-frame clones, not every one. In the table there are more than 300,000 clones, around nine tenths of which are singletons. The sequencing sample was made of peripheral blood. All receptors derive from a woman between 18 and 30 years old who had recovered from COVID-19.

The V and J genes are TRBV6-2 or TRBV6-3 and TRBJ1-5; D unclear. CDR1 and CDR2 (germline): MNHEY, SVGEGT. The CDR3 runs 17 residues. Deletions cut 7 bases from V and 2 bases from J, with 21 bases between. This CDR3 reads CASTPRLAVLGNQPQHF. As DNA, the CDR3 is TGTGCCAGCACCCCGCGATTAGCCGTTTTAGGCAATCAGCCCCAGCATTTT.

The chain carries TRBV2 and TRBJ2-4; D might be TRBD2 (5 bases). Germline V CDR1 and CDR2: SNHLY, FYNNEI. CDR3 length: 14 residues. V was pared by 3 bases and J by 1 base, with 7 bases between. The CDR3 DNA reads TGTGCCAGCAGTGAGGAGGCCGCCAAAAACATTCAGTACTTC. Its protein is CASSEEAAKNIQYF.

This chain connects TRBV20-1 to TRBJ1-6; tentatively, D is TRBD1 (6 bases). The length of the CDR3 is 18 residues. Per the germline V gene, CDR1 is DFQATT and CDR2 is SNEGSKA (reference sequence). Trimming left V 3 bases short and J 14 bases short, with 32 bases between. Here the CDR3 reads CSASEGYPGVSLYSALHF. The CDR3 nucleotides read TGCAGTGCTAGTGAGGGGTATCCAGGGGTTTCATTGTATTCCGCCCTCCACTTT.

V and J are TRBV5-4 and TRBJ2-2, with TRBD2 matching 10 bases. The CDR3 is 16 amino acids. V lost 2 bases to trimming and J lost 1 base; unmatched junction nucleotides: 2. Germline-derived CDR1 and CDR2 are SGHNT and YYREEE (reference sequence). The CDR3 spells CASSFSGRGNTGELFF. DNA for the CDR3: TGTGCCAGCAGCTTCAGCGGGAGGGGGAACACCGGGGAGCTGTTTTTT.

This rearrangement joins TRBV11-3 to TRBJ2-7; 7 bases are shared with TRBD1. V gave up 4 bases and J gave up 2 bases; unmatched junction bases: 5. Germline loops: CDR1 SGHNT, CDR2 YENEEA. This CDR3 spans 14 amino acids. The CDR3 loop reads CASSSWTGTYEQYV. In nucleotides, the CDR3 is TGTGCCAGCAGCTCTTGGACAGGAACCTACGAGCAGTACGTC.

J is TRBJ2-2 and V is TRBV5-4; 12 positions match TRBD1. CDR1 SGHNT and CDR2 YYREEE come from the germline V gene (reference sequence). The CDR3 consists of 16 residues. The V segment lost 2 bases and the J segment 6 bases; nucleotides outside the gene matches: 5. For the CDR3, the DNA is TGTGCCAGCAGCTTACCGGGACAGGGGGCCCCCGGGGAGCTGTTTTTT. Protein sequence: CASSLPGQGAPGELFF.

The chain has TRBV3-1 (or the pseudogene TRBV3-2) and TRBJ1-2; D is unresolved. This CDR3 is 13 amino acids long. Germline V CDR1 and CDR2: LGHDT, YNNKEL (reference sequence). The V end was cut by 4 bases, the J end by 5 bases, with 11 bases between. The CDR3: CASSPRVPYGYTF. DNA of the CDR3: TGTGCCAGCAGCCCACGGGTGCCGTATGGCTACACCTTC.

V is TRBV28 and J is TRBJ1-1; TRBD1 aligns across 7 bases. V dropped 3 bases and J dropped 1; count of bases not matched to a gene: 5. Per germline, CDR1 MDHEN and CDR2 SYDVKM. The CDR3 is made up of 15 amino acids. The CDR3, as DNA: TGTGCCAGCAGTTTGCGACAGGGAGGGAACACTGAAGCTTTCTTT. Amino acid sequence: CASSLRQGGNTEAFF.

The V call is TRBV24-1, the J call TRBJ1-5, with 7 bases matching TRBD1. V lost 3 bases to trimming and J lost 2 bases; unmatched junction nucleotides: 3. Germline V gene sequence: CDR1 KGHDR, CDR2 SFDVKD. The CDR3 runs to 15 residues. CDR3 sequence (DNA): TGTGCCACCAGTGATAGGCAGGGGGGCAATCAGCCCCAGCATTTT. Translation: CATSDRQGGNQPQHF.

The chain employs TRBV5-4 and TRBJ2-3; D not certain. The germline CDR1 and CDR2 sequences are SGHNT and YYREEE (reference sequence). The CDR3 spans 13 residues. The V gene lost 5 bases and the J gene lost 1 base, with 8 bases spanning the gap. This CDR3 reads CASSDQGTDTQYF. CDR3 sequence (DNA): TGTGCCAGCAGTGACCAGGGCACAGATACGCAGTATTTT.

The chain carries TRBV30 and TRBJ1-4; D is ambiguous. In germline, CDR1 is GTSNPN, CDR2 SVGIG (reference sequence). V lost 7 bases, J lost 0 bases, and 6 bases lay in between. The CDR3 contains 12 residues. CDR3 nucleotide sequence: TGTGCCTTGGGAGCAACTAATGAAAAACTGTTTTTT. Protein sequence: CALGATNEKLFF.

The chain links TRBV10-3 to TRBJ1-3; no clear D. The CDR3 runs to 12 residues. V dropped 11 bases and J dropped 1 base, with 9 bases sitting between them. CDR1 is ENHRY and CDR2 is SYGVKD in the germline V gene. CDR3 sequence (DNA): TGTGCCGCGTCGGGGTCTGGAAACACCATATATTTT. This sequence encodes CAASGSGNTIYF.

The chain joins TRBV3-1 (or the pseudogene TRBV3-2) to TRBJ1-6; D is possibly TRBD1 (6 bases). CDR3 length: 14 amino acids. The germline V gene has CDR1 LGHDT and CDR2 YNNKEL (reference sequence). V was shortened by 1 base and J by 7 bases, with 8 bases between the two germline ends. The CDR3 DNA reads TGTGCCAGCAGCCAAGCAGGGGCAAATTCACCCCTCCACTTT. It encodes CASSQAGANSPLHF.

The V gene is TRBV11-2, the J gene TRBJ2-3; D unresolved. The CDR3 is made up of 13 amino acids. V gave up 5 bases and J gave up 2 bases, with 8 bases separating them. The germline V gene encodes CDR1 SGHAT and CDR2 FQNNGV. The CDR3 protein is CASSLGPTDTQYF. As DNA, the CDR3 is TGTGCCAGCAGCCTCGGTCCCACAGATACGCAGTATTTT.

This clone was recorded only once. CDR3 sequence (DNA): TGTGCCATCTCGTCAGCGGCGAACACCGGGGAGCTGTTTTTT. This translates into CAISSAANTGELFF. This chain uses TRBV10-3 with TRBJ2-2, with D tentatively TRBD2 (5 bases). The V gene's germline CDR1 is ENHRY and CDR2 SYGVKD. CDR3 length: 14 amino acids. Trimming shortened V by 8 bases and J by 0 bases, and 10 bases separated the two germline ends.

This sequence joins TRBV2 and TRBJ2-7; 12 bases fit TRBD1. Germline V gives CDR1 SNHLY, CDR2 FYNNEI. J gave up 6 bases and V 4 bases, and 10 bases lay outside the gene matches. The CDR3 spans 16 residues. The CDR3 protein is CASSGPGTGGVSEQYV. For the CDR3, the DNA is TGTGCCAGCAGTGGCCCCGGGACAGGGGGCGTCTCCGAGCAGTACGTC.

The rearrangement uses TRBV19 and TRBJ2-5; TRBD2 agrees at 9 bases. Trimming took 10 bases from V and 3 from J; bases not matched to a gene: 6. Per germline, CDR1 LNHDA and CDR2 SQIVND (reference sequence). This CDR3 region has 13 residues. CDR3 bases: TGTGCCACAGCGGGGGGCGGGAAAGAGACCCAGTACTTC. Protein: CATAGGGKETQYF.

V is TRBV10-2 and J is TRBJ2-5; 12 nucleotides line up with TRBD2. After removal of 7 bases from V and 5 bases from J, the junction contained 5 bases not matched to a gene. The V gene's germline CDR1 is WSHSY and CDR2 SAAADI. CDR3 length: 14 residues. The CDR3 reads CASMGTSGRETQYF. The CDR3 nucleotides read TGCGCCAGCATGGGGACTAGCGGGCGTGAGACCCAGTACTTC.

The chain's CDR3 is CASSQKGQGWINTEAFF. The CDR3 DNA sequence: TGTGCCAGCAGCCAAAAAGGACAGGGTTGGATTAACACTGAAGCTTTCTTT. This chain joins TRBV14 and TRBJ1-1; 8 bases align to TRBD1. Germline values: CDR1 SGHDN, CDR2 FVKESK. The CDR3 covers 17 residues. V dropped 2 bases and J dropped 2; count of bases not matched to a gene: 10.

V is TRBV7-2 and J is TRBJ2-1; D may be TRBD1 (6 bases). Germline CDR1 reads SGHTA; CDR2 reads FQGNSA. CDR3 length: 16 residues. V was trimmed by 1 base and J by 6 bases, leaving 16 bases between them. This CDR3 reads CASSLEGHGIRNEQFF. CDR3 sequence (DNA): TGTGCCAGCAGCTTAGAGGGACACGGAATTCGCAATGAGCAGTTCTTC.

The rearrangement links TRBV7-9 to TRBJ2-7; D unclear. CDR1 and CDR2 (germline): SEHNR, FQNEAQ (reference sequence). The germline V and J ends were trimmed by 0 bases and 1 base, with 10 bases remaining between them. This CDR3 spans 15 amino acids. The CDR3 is CASSLALPTSYEQYV. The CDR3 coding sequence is TGTGCCAGCAGCTTAGCCTTACCGACTTCCTACGAGCAGTACGTC.

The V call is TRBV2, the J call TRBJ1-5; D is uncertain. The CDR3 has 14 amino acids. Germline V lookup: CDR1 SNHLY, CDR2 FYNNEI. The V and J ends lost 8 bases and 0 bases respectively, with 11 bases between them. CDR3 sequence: CASGERGSNQPQHF. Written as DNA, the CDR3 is TGTGCCAGCGGAGAACGGGGTAGCAATCAGCCCCAGCATTTT.

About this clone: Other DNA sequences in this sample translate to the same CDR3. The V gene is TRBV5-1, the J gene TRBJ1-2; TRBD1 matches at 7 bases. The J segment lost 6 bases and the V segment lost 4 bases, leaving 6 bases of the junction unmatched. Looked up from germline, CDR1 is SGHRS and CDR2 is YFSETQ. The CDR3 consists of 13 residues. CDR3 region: CASSPDRVDGYTF. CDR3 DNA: TGCGCCAGCAGCCCCGACAGGGTGGATGGCTACACCTTC.

CDR3 nucleotide sequence: TGTGCCAGCAGCGGGACGGACAGGTTTCATGAGCAGTTCTTC. Amino acids: CASSGTDRFHEQFF. This rearrangement joins TRBV9 to TRBJ2-1, with 7 nucleotides matching TRBD1. This CDR3 has 14 residues. The V gene's germline CDR1 is SGDLS and CDR2 YYNGEE. J gave up 8 bases and V 3 bases, and 8 bases lay outside the gene matches. The full variable domain, its missing parts supplied by reference TRBV9 and TRBJ2-1, is DSGVTQTPKHLITATGQRVTLRCSPRSGDLSVYWYQQSLDQGLQFLIQYYNGEERAKGNILERFSAQQFPDLHSELNLSSLELGDSALYFCASSGTDRFHEQFFGPGTRLTVL.

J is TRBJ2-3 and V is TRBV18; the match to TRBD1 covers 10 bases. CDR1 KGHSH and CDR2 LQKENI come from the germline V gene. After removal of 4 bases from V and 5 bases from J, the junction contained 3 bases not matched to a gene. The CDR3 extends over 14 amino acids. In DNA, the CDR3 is TGTGCCAGCTCACTGGGACAGGGGCAAGATACGCAGTATTTT. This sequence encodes CASSLGQGQDTQYF. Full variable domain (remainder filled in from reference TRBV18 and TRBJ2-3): NAGVMQNPRHLVRRRGQEARLRCSPMKGHSHVYWYRQLPEEGLKFMVYLQKENIIDESGMPKERFSAEFPKEGPSILRIQQVVRGDSAAYFCASSLGQGQDTQYFGPGTRLTVL.

The CDR3 region has the DNA TGCAGCGCTCCCGGGACAACCAGTATGAACACTGAAGCTTTCTTT. Protein product: CSAPGTTSMNTEAFF. V is TRBV29-1 and J is TRBJ1-1, with D perhaps matching TRBD1 (6 bases). CDR1 is SQVTM and CDR2 is ANQGSEA in the germline V gene. CDR3 length: 15 amino acids. Trimming pared 7 bases from V and 0 bases from J, leaving 18 bases between.

CDR3 protein: CASSLMPRQGYEQYV. CDR3 in DNA: TGTGCCAGCAGCTTAATGCCGCGACAGGGCTACGAGCAGTACGTC. This chain joins TRBV13 and TRBJ2-7; 7 bases align to TRBD1. Trimming took 2 bases from V and 3 from J; bases not matched to a gene: 7. The germline CDR1 and CDR2 sequences are PRHDT and FYEKMQ (reference sequence). The CDR3 contains 15 residues.

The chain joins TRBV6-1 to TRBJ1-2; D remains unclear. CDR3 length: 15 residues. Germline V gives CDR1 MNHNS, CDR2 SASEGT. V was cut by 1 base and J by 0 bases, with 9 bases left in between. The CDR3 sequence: CASSEGAPPNYGYTF. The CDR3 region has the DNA TGTGCCAGCAGTGAAGGGGCACCGCCTAACTATGGCTACACCTTC.